The 20 T cell receptor beta chains in this list originate from one sample, sequenced in a study of T cell responses to AZD1222 COVID-19 vaccine (dated by TCRdb to the early 2020s). The sample's time point, from its label and the paper: baseline before first vaccination. Library preparation employed the immunoSEQ multiplex PCR assay. The source is immuneACCESS, and TCRdb retained only in-frame sequences with V and J called. Part of the clones is not carried over; for the studies checked, unresolved V genes explain less than half of this, and the remainder is unexplained. In all, the sample holds more than 85,000 clones, and approximately 91% of those were seen once. The ten top clones hold 7% to 9% of the sample. The source material was peripheral blood, sampled on day 0 of AZD1222 vaccination. These receptors were collected from an adult in good health.

This chain uses TRBV9 with TRBJ1-2, with 9 bases lining up with TRBD1. This CDR3 has 15 residues. V lost 4 bases, J lost 4 bases, and 8 bases stayed unmatched. The germline V gene encodes CDR1 SGDLS and CDR2 YYNGEE. The CDR3, as DNA: TGTGCCAGCAGCCCAGGACAGGGGTACGGCTATGGCTACACCTTC. This codes for CASSPGQGYGYGYTF.

This clone was seen a single time. V is TRBV12-3 or TRBV12-4 and J is TRBJ2-5; D unresolved. CDR3 length: 13 amino acids. V lost 7 bases and J lost 5, with 14 bases in between. CDR3 residues: CASTTLLVETQYF. The CDR3 DNA follows: TGTGCCAGCACTACCCTCCTCGTTGAGACCCAGTACTTC.

The chain joins TRBV21-1 to TRBJ1-2; the table's D call TRBD1 went unverified against the DNA. TRBV21-1 is annotated as a pseudogene. The CDR3 sequence is 16 residues long. The DNA for the CDR3 is TGTGCCAGCAGCCCGGGGGGTGGACAGGGCCACTATGGCTACACCTTC. This sequence encodes CASSPGGGQGHYGYTF.

The chain is built from TRBV11-2 and TRBJ2-7, with D tentatively TRBD1 or TRBD2 (5 bases each). V shed 1 base and J shed 4 bases, with 8 bases lying between them. The germline CDR1 and CDR2 sequences are SGHAT and FQNNGV. The CDR3 is 13 residues long. The CDR3 bases are TGTGCCAGCAGCTTAGGAGGGGAGTACGAGCAGTACTTC. Translation: CASSLGGEYEQYF.

The chain combines TRBV19 with TRBJ2-3, with TRBD1 matching over 9 bases. CDR1 is LNHDA, CDR2 SQIVND, per germline (reference sequence). Trimming at V came to 0 bases and at J to 2 bases, leaving 9 bases not matched to a gene. The CDR3 covers 18 residues. This CDR3 is CASSIDRQGQGITDTQYF. CDR3 DNA sequence: TGTGCCAGTAGTATAGATCGTCAGGGACAGGGAATCACAGATACGCAGTATTTT. Full variable domain (outside the CDR3, taken from reference TRBV19 and TRBJ2-3): DGGITQSPKYLFRKEGQNVTLSCEQNLNHDAMYWYRQDPGQGLRLIYYSQIVNDFQKGDIAEGYSVSREKKESFPLTVTSAQKNPTAFYLCASSIDRQGQGITDTQYFGPGTRLTVL.

The chain combines TRBV10-3 with TRBJ1-1, with a possible D match to TRBD1 (6 bases). V shed 2 bases and J shed 4 bases, with 8 bases lying between them. The CDR3 spans 13 residues. CDR1 and CDR2 (germline): ENHRY, SYGVKD. CDR3 sequence: CAISEEGGTEAFF. CDR3 coding DNA: TGTGCCATCAGTGAGGAGGGGGGCACTGAAGCTTTCTTT.

The chain has TRBV5-4 and TRBJ1-3; D ambiguous. Trimming took off 2 bases at V and 3 bases at J, with 6 bases between the two ends. The CDR3 sequence is 13 residues long. CDR1 SGHNT and CDR2 YYREEE come from the germline V gene (reference sequence). CDR3 loop: CASSFGVGNTIYF. The DNA for the CDR3 is TGTGCCAGCAGCTTTGGGGTTGGAAACACCATATATTTT. The variable domain in full, completed from reference TRBV5-4 and TRBJ1-3, reads ETGVTQSPTHLIKTRGQQVTLRCSSQSGHNTVSWYQQALGQGPQFIFQYYREEENGRGNFPPRFSGLQFPNYSSELNVNALELDDSALYLCASSFGVGNTIYFGEGSWLTVV.

The chain couples TRBV18 to TRBJ1-5, with unresolved D. Between the trimmed V and J ends, which lost 2 bases and 6 bases, there was a span of 8 bases. Germline V gives CDR1 KGHSH, CDR2 LQKENI. This CDR3 contains 13 residues. The CDR3 region is CASSPGEGQPQHF. The CDR3 region has the DNA TGTGCCAGCTCACCAGGGGAAGGTCAGCCCCAGCATTTT.

About this clone: Other DNA sequences of this sample code for an identical CDR3. The V and J genes are TRBV5-1 and TRBJ2-1; D unresolved. Per germline, CDR1 SGHRS and CDR2 YFSETQ. The CDR3 contains 12 residues. The germline V and J ends were trimmed by 0 bases and 10 bases, with 8 bases remaining between them. The CDR3 region is CASSLERREQFF. CDR3 DNA sequence: TGCGCCAGCAGCTTGGAGAGGCGGGAGCAGTTCTTC.

The V call is TRBV27, the J call TRBJ2-1; D not certain. Trimming left V 2 bases short and J 7 bases short, with 9 bases between. The length of the CDR3 is 13 residues. Germline CDR1 reads MNHEY; CDR2 reads SMNVEV (reference sequence). CDR3 nucleotide sequence: TGTGCCAGCAGTTTAAAAGTAGCAAATGAGCAGTTCTTC. This gives the protein CASSLKVANEQFF.

The chain has TRBV2 and TRBJ1-2; 7 bases are a match to TRBD1. The V segment lost 7 bases and the J segment 0 bases; nucleotides outside the gene matches: 8. Germline V gives CDR1 SNHLY, CDR2 FYNNEI. The CDR3 runs to 15 residues. The CDR3: CASIYTGDANYGYTF. The CDR3 coding sequence is TGTGCCAGCATCTATACAGGGGACGCTAACTATGGCTACACCTTC.

The chain recombines TRBV2 with TRBJ2-3, with D possibly being TRBD2 (6 bases). The germline CDR1 and CDR2 sequences are SNHLY and FYNNEI. The CDR3 covers 15 residues. V shed 2 bases and J shed 4 bases, with 13 bases lying between them. As DNA, the CDR3 is TGTGCCAGCAGTGAAAGCGGGCCCCCCGCAGATACGCAGTATTTT. Its protein product is CASSESGPPADTQYF.

The chain combines TRBV12-3 or TRBV12-4 with TRBJ2-7, with D unresolved. This CDR3 region has 11 residues. Between the trimmed V and J ends, which lost 3 bases and 5 bases, there was a span of 5 bases. CDR3 amino acids: CASSFYDEQYF. The CDR3 DNA follows: TGTGCCAGCAGTTTCTACGACGAGCAGTACTTC.

The chain combines TRBV12-5 with TRBJ2-5; 12 bases fit TRBD2. Germline V gene lookup returns CDR1 LGHNT and CDR2 FRNRAP. The V segment lost 2 bases and the J segment 5 bases; nucleotides outside the gene matches: 3. There are 15 residues in the CDR3. CDR3 residues: CASGLRLAGGETQYF. As DNA, the CDR3 is TGTGCTAGTGGTTTGCGGCTAGCGGGGGGGGAGACCCAGTACTTC.

The sample holds one count of this clone. The chain joins TRBV10-3 to TRBJ1-2, with D perhaps TRBD1 (5 bases). V lost 11 bases, J lost 9 bases, and 19 bases lay in between. Germline V lookup: CDR1 ENHRY, CDR2 SYGVKD. The CDR3 loop spans 12 amino acids. The CDR3 DNA reads as TGTGCCTCGCGGGACCCAGGGACCCGCTACACCTTC. Translated, it gives CASRDPGTRYTF.

For this clone: The sample holds other DNA sequences that translate to the same CDR3. The chain has TRBV18 and TRBJ1-5; D not resolved. The CDR3 runs 13 residues. The V end was cut by 2 bases, the J end by 4 bases, with 6 bases between. Germline values: CDR1 KGHSH, CDR2 LQKENI. The DNA of the CDR3 is TGTGCCAGCTCACCAGGAGGGAATCAGCCCCAGCATTTT. As protein: CASSPGGNQPQHF.

As DNA, the CDR3 is TGCGCCAGCAGCCCCGGACAGAACTATGGCTACACCTTC. Translation: CASSPGQNYGYTF. The rearrangement links TRBV4-3 to TRBJ1-2, with D perhaps TRBD1 (6 bases). The CDR3 length is 13 residues. From germline, CDR1 is LGHNA and CDR2 YSLEER. V was pared by 4 bases and J by 2 bases, with 8 bases between.

The genes are TRBV9 and TRBJ1-1; D not certain. The CDR3 totals 16 residues. Trimming shortened V by 3 bases and J by 1 base, and 16 bases separated the two germline ends. Germline CDR1 is SGDLS and CDR2 is YYNGEE. The CDR3 sequence is CASSGPLGRQNTEAFF. CDR3 bases: TGTGCCAGCAGCGGTCCCCTTGGGCGTCAGAACACTGAAGCTTTCTTT.

The V gene is TRBV19, the J gene TRBJ1-2; D may be TRBD1 (6 bases). Between the trimmed V and J ends, which lost 6 bases and 7 bases, there was a span of 9 bases. Germline CDR1 reads LNHDA; CDR2 reads SQIVND (reference sequence). The CDR3 covers 11 residues. CDR3 nucleotides: TGTGCCAGTAGCACAGGGATTGGCTACACCTTC. Amino acid sequence: CASSTGIGYTF.

This chain links TRBV7-3 with TRBJ1-2, with TRBD1 matching over 7 bases. Germline values: CDR1 SGHTA, CDR2 FQGTGA. V shed 5 bases, J shed 1 base, and the junction held 7 bases outside the gene matches. The CDR3 has 15 amino acids. This chain's CDR3 is CASSPGTANNYGYTF. CDR3 in DNA: TGTGCCAGCAGCCCCGGGACAGCCAATAACTATGGCTACACCTTC.